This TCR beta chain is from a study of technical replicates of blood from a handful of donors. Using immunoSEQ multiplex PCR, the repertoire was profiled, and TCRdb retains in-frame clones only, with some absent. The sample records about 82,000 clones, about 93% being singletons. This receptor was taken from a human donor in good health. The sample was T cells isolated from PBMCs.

CDR3: CASSEVPGQLHQPQHF. The CDR3 coding sequence is TGTGCCAGCAGTGAAGTACCGGGACAGCTCCATCAGCCCCAGCATTTT. V usage is TRBV6-1 and J usage is TRBJ1-5; 7 nucleotides align to TRBD1. J lost 5 bases, V lost 1 base, and 8 bases had no gene match. The germline V gene encodes CDR1 MNHNS and CDR2 SASEGT. CDR3 length: 16 residues.